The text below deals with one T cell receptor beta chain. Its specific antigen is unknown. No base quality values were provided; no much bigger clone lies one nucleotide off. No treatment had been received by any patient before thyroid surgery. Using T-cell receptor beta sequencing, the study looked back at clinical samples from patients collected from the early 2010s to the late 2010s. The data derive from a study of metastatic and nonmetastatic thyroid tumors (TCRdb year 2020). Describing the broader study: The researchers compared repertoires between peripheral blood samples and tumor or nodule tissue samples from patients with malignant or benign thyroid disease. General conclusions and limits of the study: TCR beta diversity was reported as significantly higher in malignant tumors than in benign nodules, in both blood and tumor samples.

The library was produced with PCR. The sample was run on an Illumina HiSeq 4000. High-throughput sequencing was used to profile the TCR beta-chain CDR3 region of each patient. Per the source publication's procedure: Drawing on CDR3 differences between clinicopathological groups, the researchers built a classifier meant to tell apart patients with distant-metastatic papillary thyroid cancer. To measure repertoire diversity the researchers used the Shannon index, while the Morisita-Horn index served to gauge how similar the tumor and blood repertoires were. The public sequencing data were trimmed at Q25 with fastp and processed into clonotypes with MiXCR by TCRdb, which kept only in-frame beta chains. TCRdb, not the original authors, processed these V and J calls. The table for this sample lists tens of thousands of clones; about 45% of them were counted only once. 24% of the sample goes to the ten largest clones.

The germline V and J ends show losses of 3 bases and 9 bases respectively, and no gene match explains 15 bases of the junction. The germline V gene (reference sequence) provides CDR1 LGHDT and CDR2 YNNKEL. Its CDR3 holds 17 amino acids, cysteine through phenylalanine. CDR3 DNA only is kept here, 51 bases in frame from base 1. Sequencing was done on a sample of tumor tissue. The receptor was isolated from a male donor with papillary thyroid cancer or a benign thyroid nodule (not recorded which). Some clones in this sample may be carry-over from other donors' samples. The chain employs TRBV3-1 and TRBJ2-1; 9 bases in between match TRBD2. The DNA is TGTGCCAGCAGCCATTTTGCGGGAGGGCCGGTCGGCGGTGAGCAGTTCTTC. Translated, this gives CASSHFAGGPVGGEQFF.